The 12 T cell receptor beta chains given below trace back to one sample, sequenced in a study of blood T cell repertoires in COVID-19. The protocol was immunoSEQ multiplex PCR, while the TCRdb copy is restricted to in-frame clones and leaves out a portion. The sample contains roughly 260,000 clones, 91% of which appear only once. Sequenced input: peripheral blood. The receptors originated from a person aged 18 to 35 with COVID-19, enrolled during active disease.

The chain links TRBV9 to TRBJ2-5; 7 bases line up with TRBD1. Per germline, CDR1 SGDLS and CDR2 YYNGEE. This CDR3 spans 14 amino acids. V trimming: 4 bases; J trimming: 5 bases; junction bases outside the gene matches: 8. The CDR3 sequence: CASSRDRAGETQYF. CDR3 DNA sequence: TGTGCCAGCAGCCGAGACAGGGCCGGGGAGACCCAGTACTTC.

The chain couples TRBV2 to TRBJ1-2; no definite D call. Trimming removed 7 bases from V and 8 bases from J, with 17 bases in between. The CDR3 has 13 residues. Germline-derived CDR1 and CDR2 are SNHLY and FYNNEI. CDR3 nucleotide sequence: TGTGCCAGCACCGCGAATGGAGGCCCAGGCTACACCTTC. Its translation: CASTANGGPGYTF.

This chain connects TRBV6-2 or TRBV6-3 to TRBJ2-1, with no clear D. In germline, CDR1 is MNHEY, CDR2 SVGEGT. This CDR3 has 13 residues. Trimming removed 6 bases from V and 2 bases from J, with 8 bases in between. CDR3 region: CASSRTTYNEQFF. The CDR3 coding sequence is TGTGCCAGCAGCCGTACAACCTACAATGAGCAGTTCTTC.

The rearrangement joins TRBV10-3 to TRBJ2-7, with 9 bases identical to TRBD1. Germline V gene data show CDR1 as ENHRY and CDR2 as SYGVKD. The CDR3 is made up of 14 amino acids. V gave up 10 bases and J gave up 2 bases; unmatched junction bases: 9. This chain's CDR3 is CATCPGTGTYEQYF. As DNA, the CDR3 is TGTGCCACCTGTCCCGGGACAGGGACCTACGAGCAGTACTTC.

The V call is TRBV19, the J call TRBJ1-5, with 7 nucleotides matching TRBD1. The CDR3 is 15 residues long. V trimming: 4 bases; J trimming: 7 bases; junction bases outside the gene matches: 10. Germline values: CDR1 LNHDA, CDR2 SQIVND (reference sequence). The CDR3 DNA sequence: TGTGCCAGTAGTACGACAGGGTTGAGTGGACAGCCCCAGCATTTT. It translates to CASSTTGLSGQPQHF.

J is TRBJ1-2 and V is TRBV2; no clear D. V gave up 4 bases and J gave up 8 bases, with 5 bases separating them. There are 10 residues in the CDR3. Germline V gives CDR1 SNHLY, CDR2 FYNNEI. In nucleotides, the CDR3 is TGTGCCAGCAGTGGGCTCGGCTACACCTTC. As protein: CASSGLGYTF.

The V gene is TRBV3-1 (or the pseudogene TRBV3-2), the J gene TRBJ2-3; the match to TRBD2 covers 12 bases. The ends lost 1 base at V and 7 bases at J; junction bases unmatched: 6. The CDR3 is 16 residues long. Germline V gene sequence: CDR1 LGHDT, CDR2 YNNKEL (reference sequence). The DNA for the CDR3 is TGTGCCAGCAGCCAAGGCCTAGCGGGAGGGCCACATACGCAGTATTTT. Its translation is CASSQGLAGGPHTQYF.

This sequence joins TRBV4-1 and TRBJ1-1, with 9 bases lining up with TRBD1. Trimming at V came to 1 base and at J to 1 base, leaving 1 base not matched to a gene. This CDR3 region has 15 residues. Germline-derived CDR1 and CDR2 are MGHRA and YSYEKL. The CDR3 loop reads CASSQGTGANTEAFF. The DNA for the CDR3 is TGCGCCAGCAGCCAAGGGACAGGGGCGAACACTGAAGCTTTCTTT.

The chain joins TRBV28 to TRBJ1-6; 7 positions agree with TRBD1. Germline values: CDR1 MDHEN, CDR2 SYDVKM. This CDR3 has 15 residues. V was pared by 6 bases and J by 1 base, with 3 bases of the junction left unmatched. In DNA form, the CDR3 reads TGTGCCAGCAGGGGACAGTTTTCCTATAATTCACCCCTCCACTTT. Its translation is CASRGQFSYNSPLHF.

This CDR3 reads CASSEWGDRGLNYGYTF. The CDR3 DNA is TGTGCCAGCAGTGAATGGGGGGACAGGGGGCTCAACTATGGCTACACCTTC. The V and J genes are TRBV25-1 and TRBJ1-2; the match to TRBD1 covers 12 bases. The CDR3 covers 17 residues. Germline V gene sequence: CDR1 MGHDK, CDR2 SYGVNS. J gave up 2 bases and V 1 base, and 5 bases lay outside the gene matches.

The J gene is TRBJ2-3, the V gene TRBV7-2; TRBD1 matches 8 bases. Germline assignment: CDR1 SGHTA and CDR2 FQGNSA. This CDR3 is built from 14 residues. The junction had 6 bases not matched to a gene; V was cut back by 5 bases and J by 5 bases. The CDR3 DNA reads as TGTGCCAGCAGCCGGACAGGGAGGAAAGATACGCAGTATTTT. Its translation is CASSRTGRKDTQYF.

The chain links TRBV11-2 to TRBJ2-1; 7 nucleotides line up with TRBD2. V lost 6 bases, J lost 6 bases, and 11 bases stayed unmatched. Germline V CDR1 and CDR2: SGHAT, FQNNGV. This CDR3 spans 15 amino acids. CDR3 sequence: CASSPRTLARNEQFF. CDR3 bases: TGTGCCAGCAGTCCCAGGACACTAGCGCGCAATGAGCAGTTCTTC.